The 28 T cell receptor beta chains given below trace back to one sample, sequenced in a study of T-cell reconstitution after alpha-beta-depleted transplantation in children (dated by TCRdb to about 2016). According to the study, the label for this sample's treatment or condition signals: allogeneic hematopoietic cell transplantation with graft depleted of TCRalphabeta T cells and CD19 B cells. Receptor amplification or capture employed PCR. The reads were generated on an Illumina HiSeq 2500. TCR libraries were prepared with molecular barcoding, using unique molecular identifiers to normalize TCRbeta repertoire quantification. TCRdb took the public reads, trimmed them with fastp at Q25, ran MiXCR for clone calling and kept in-frame beta chains. Each record represents a unique CDR3 protein, reported with the most common genes and DNA among its rows. In this sample the table shows 670,000 or so distinct CDR3 sequences, around 13% of which occur a single time. Clones ranked in the top ten supply 0.79% of the sample.

The sample consisted of PBMCs, taken before TCRalphabeta/CD19-depleted stem cell transplant. These TCRs come from a girl aged 2 to 9 with congenital amegakaryocytic thrombocytopenia, due to receive a stem cell transplant.

V and J are TRBV7-9 and TRBJ2-1, with unresolved D. The germline V gene has CDR1 SEHNR and CDR2 FQNEAQ (reference sequence). The CDR3 is made up of 15 amino acids. V was shortened by 6 bases and J by 0 bases, with 12 bases between the two germline ends. The CDR3 region is CASSSTPNSYNEQFF. In DNA, the CDR3 is TGTGCCAGCAGTTCTACACCTAACTCCTACAATGAGCAGTTCTTC. Complete variable domain (other parts from reference TRBV7-9 and TRBJ2-1): DTGVSQNPRHKITKRGQNVTFRCDPISEHNRLYWYRQTLGQGPEFLTYFQNEAQLEKSRLLSDRFSAERPKGSFSTLEIQRTEQGDSAMYLCASSSTPNSYNEQFFGPGTRLTVL.

The rearrangement uses TRBV20-1 and TRBJ1-6; TRBD1 matches 8 bases. CDR1 is DFQATT, CDR2 SNEGSKA, per germline (reference sequence). Unmatched junction bases numbered 3, after V lost 5 bases and J lost 3 bases. This CDR3 is built from 14 residues. The CDR3 spells CSAGDRGYNSPLHF. In DNA form, the CDR3 reads TGCAGTGCTGGTGACAGGGGCTATAATTCACCCCTCCACTTT.

This clonotype has just a few counts. The rearrangement joins TRBV5-1 to TRBJ2-1; 10 bases fit TRBD2. The ends lost 4 bases at V and 8 bases at J; junction bases unmatched: 9. Per the germline V gene, CDR1 is SGHRS and CDR2 is YFSETQ. The CDR3 is 15 amino acids. CDR3 sequence: CASSPTGLAPHEQFF. CDR3 nucleotides: TGCGCCAGCAGCCCGACGGGACTAGCGCCCCATGAGCAGTTCTTC.

This clonotype has ten or more counts. This chain links TRBV20-1 with TRBJ2-3, with a possible D match to TRBD2 (6 bases). V was trimmed by 5 bases and J by 3 bases, leaving 18 bases between them. Germline CDR1 and CDR2: DFQATT and SNEGSKA (reference sequence). The length of the CDR3 is 15 residues. CDR3 sequence (DNA): TGCAGTGCTTCTGGAGGGCCAGGCGTGACAGATACGCAGTATTTT. Protein product: CSASGGPGVTDTQYF.

V usage is TRBV20-1 and J usage is TRBJ2-5, with D possibly matching TRBD2 (5 bases). The CDR3 is 13 residues long. V dropped 4 bases and J dropped 5 bases, with 14 bases sitting between them. CDR1 is DFQATT, CDR2 SNEGSKA, per germline (reference sequence). CDR3 sequence (DNA): TGCAGTGCTACACAGACGGGAACTGAGACCCAGTACTTC. The encoded protein is CSATQTGTETQYF.

V usage is TRBV28 and J usage is TRBJ1-5; a possible D gene is TRBD1 (5 bases). V was pared by 6 bases and J by 0 bases, with 18 bases between. The germline gives CDR1 MDHEN, CDR2 SYDVKM. The CDR3 is 17 residues long. CDR3 sequence (DNA): TGTGCCAGCAGCCGAACCTGGACAAAGTATAGCAATCAGCCCCAGCATTTT. This encodes CASSRTWTKYSNQPQHF.

The table lists this clonotype with many counts. The V and J genes are TRBV12-3 or TRBV12-4 and TRBJ2-4, with a tentative D call TRBD2 (7 bases). The ends were cut back, 6 bases at V and 8 bases at J, with 23 bases in the middle. This CDR3 has 16 residues. The CDR3, as DNA: TGTGCCAGCAGCCCCTATACGGTAGGGGGGGGGTACATTCAGTACTTC. Amino acids: CASSPYTVGGGYIQYF.

The CDR3 protein is CANPKGVREGLGSYNEQFF. The CDR3 coding sequence is TGTGCCAATCCGAAAGGGGTGCGGGAGGGCCTCGGCTCCTACAATGAGCAGTTCTTC. The chain recombines TRBV2 with TRBJ2-1; 9 bases are a match to TRBD2. Germline V gene data show CDR1 as SNHLY and CDR2 as FYNNEI. CDR3 length: 19 amino acids. Trimming cost V 10 bases and J 0 bases; bases outside gene matches: 19.

Regarding this clonotype: It may be a read error: a sequence one base away is much more abundant. The chain joins TRBV5-1 to TRBJ2-6; D might be TRBD1 (5 bases). The CDR3 runs 15 residues. Germline values: CDR1 SGHRS, CDR2 YFSETQ. In DNA, the CDR3 is TGCGCCAGCAGCTTGACCAACTCTGGGGCCAACGGCCTGACTTTC. It yields the protein CASSLTNSGANGLTF.

For this clonotype: A much bigger clone sits one base away, suggesting this may be a read error. V usage is TRBV12-3 or TRBV12-4 and J usage is TRBJ2-1; 10 nucleotides align to TRBD2. CDR3 length equals 15 residues. Trimming cost V 2 bases and J 8 bases; bases outside gene matches: 6. As DNA, the CDR3 is TGTGCCAGCAGTTTATCTAGCGGGAGTTTCTATGAGCAGTTCTTC. Translated, it gives CASSLSSGSFYEQFF.

This clonotype was seen a few times. The V call is TRBV7-2, the J call TRBJ2-7; 7 bases are a match to TRBD1. This CDR3 region has 15 residues. After removal of 3 bases from V and 3 bases from J, the junction contained 8 bases not matched to a gene. Germline V lookup: CDR1 SGHTA, CDR2 FQGNSA. CDR3 amino acids: CASSLRQGLIYEQYF. The DNA for the CDR3 is TGTGCCAGCAGCTTGCGACAGGGTCTTATCTACGAGCAGTACTTC.

This clonotype has ten or more counts. V gene TRBV28 combines with J gene TRBJ1-5; 7 nucleotides match TRBD1. The CDR3 is 19 amino acids. The V gene end was trimmed by 4 bases and the J gene end by 7 bases; junction bases not matched to a gene: 22. CDR1 and CDR2 from the germline V gene are MDHEN and SYDVKM. CDR3 loop: CASSSYLGQAGRRKQPQHF. CDR3 nucleotides: TGTGCCAGCAGTTCATACCTCGGACAGGCGGGACGGAGGAAGCAGCCCCAGCATTTT.

This clonotype was recorded a few times. This chain links TRBV10-1 with TRBJ2-5; possible D gene TRBD1, 5 bases. CDR3 length equals 16 residues. In germline, CDR1 is WNHNN, CDR2 SYGVQD (reference sequence). V lost 3 bases and J 3 bases, leaving 17 bases between the germline ends. In nucleotides, the CDR3 is TGCGCCAGCAGTGAAGGGGCGTCGTTCCTGAAAGAGACCCAGTACTTC. Encoded protein: CASSEGASFLKETQYF.

This clonotype showed up many times. The gene calls are TRBV5-8 and TRBJ2-5; D not resolved. Trimming cost V 2 bases and J 4 bases, with 9 bases left between them. The CDR3 contains 13 residues. The germline gives CDR1 SGHTS, CDR2 YDEGEE. CDR3 nucleotide sequence: TGTGCCAGCAGCTTCCGATCCTCAGAGACCCAGTACTTC. It yields the protein CASSFRSSETQYF.

This clonotype appeared a few times. This chain uses TRBV6-5 with TRBJ2-1; 9 bases are a match to TRBD1. Germline lookup yields CDR1 MNHEY and CDR2 SVGAGI. Trimming cost V 0 bases and J 6 bases; bases outside gene matches: 6. The CDR3 runs to 16 residues. The DNA for the CDR3 is TGTGCCAGCAGTTACTCACAGGGGGCCAGCTCCAATGAGCAGTTCTTC. It yields the protein CASSYSQGASSNEQFF.

This clonotype was counted many times. J is TRBJ2-1 and V is TRBV30, with unresolved D. CDR1 is GTSNPN and CDR2 is SVGIG in the germline V gene (reference sequence). This CDR3 is built from 12 residues. Trimming left V 2 bases short and J 12 bases short, with 14 bases between. The CDR3 sequence is CAWSSSTAVQFF. The CDR3 bases are TGTGCCTGGAGTTCTTCTACGGCGGTGCAGTTCTTC.

The chain combines TRBV10-3 with TRBJ2-2; no clear D gene. The germline V and J ends were trimmed by 4 bases and 5 bases, with 17 bases remaining between them. CDR3 length equals 16 residues. CDR1 and CDR2 from the germline V gene are ENHRY and SYGVKD. CDR3 coding DNA: TGTGCCATCAGTGTCGTTGGGGTCGAAGGGACCGGGGAGCTGTTTTTT. This sequence encodes CAISVVGVEGTGELFF.

This clonotype was counted at least ten times. The chain links TRBV5-1 to TRBJ2-2; D not resolved. The CDR3 spans 15 residues. In germline, CDR1 is SGHRS, CDR2 YFSETQ. Trimming pared 0 bases from V and 5 bases from J, leaving 11 bases between. CDR3 protein: CASSLVIGQTGELFF. The CDR3 DNA sequence: TGCGCCAGCAGCTTGGTTATTGGGCAAACCGGGGAGCTGTTTTTT.

This clonotype was recorded at least ten times. V usage is TRBV29-1 and J usage is TRBJ2-7; unclear D gene. CDR1 is SQVTM, CDR2 ANQGSEA, per germline. Trimming cost V 3 bases and J 5 bases, with 8 bases left between them. This CDR3 has 11 residues. This CDR3 reads CSVERHDEQYF. For the CDR3, the DNA is TGCAGCGTTGAGAGACACGACGAGCAGTACTTC.

This clonotype was seen a handful of times. The V call is TRBV14, the J call TRBJ2-1; 8 bases map to TRBD2. The CDR3 sequence is 15 residues long. Per germline, CDR1 SGHDN and CDR2 FVKESK. V trimming: 2 bases; J trimming: 5 bases; junction bases outside the gene matches: 5. Here the CDR3 DNA reads TGTGCCAGCAGCCAAAGCGGGAGCTGGGACAATGAGCAGTTCTTC. The encoded protein is CASSQSGSWDNEQFF. Looking up the rest from reference TRBV14 and TRBJ2-1 gives the full variable domain: EAGVTQFPSHSVIEKGQTVTLRCDPISGHDNLYWYRRVMGKEIKFLLHFVKESKQDESGMPNNRFLAERTGGTYSTLKVQPAELEDSGVYFCASSQSGSWDNEQFFGPGTRLTVL.

This clonotype was counted at least ten times. The V gene is TRBV5-1, the J gene TRBJ2-7, with 10 bases matching TRBD2. Germline CDR1 reads SGHRS; CDR2 reads YFSETQ. There are 15 residues in the CDR3. The V segment lost 0 bases and the J segment 5 bases; nucleotides outside the gene matches: 5. This CDR3 is CASSLVLAGADEQYF. CDR3 in DNA: TGCGCCAGCAGCTTGGTGCTAGCGGGAGCTGACGAGCAGTACTTC.

This clonotype was observed a handful of times. The chain links TRBV5-5 to TRBJ2-1, with D perhaps matching TRBD1 (6 bases). The germline CDR1 and CDR2 sequences are SGHKS and YYEKEE (reference sequence). The V end lost 7 bases, the J end lost 3 bases, and 14 bases lay between the germline ends. This CDR3 is built from 14 residues. The CDR3 coding sequence is TGTGCCAGCTCACAGGGAGTTGGCTACAATGAGCAGTTCTTC. Residues: CASSQGVGYNEQFF.

The chain has TRBV7-2 and TRBJ2-3; D perhaps matches TRBD1 (6 bases). Germline assignment: CDR1 SGHTA and CDR2 FQGNSA. The CDR3 covers 14 residues. V lost 2 bases and J lost 4, with 10 bases in between. The CDR3 loop reads CASSLTPGADTQYF. CDR3 bases: TGTGCCAGCAGCTTAACGCCAGGGGCAGATACGCAGTATTTT.

This clonotype was observed at least ten times. V is TRBV6-1 and J is TRBJ1-2; no firm D call. CDR3 length equals 14 residues. Germline CDR1 MNHNS, CDR2 SASEGT. V was clipped by 5 bases and J by 2 bases, with 12 bases between them. CDR3 sequence (DNA): TGTGCCAGCAGTCTTTCTACAGCGAACTATGGCTACACCTTC. It yields the protein CASSLSTANYGYTF.

The table lists this clonotype with a few counts. V is TRBV7-9 and J is TRBJ2-1; D gene uncertain. Trimming removed 5 bases from V and 9 bases from J, with 23 bases in between. Germline CDR1 is SEHNR and CDR2 is FQNEAQ (reference sequence). The CDR3 is 16 amino acids. CDR3 region: CASSPWDSPKVAEQFF. The DNA of the CDR3 is TGTGCCAGCAGCCCATGGGATAGCCCAAAGGTGGCTGAGCAGTTCTTC.

This clonotype was observed at least ten times. J is TRBJ2-7 and V is TRBV11-2; D unclear. The CDR3 has 12 amino acids. V gave up 3 bases and J gave up 5 bases, with 8 bases separating them. Germline values: CDR1 SGHAT, CDR2 FQNNGV. The CDR3 coding sequence is TGTGCCAGCAGCTTCCAACTCGACGAGCAGTACTTC. Translated: CASSFQLDEQYF.

This clonotype appeared many times. The chain is built from TRBV20-1 and TRBJ2-3; the D is unclear. The ends were cut back, 6 bases at V and 3 bases at J, with 22 bases in the middle. This CDR3 has 16 residues. Germline CDR1 and CDR2: DFQATT and SNEGSKA (reference sequence). The CDR3 reads CSAHRLGEEVTDTQYF. For the CDR3, the DNA is TGCAGTGCCCACCGCCTGGGCGAAGAGGTGACAGATACGCAGTATTTT.

Only a few counts were recorded for this clonotype. The chain joins TRBV5-1 to TRBJ2-3; TRBD2 matches 8 bases. Germline V gives CDR1 SGHRS, CDR2 YFSETQ. J was trimmed by 4 bases and V by 5 bases; bases with no gene match: 3. This CDR3 spans 13 amino acids. The CDR3 DNA sequence: TGCGCCAGCAGTGCAGCGGGAGCAGATACGCAGTATTTT. Translating gives CASSAAGADTQYF.